Detailed here is one T cell receptor beta chain. What it binds is not known. This record comes from a study of cytomegalovirus exposure and HLA in healthy donors. Regarding the study as a whole: The investigators catalogued 150 to 200 TCR beta chains as cytomegalovirus-associated. Most TCR beta V segments were productive about 87% or about 30% of the time in an earlier analysis.

The PCR used 60 Vbeta and 13 Jbeta primers. Here immunoSEQ multiplex PCR was the method, and the copy in TCRdb shows in-frame clones only, minus some. The sample includes 70,000 to 100,000 clones, roughly 69% of them seen just once. Sequencing used PBMCs. The receptor comes from a man between 45 and 60 years old in good health and CMV-seronegative.

DNA of the CDR3: TGTGCCATCAGTGAGTCGACAAGGAACACTGAAGCTTTCTTT. The encoded protein is CAISESTRNTEAFF. The chain combines TRBV10-3 with TRBJ1-1; no clear D gene. The CDR3 covers 14 residues. Germline values: CDR1 ENHRY, CDR2 SYGVKD. With 0 bases removed from V and 1 base from J, the gap between germline ends came to 6 bases.